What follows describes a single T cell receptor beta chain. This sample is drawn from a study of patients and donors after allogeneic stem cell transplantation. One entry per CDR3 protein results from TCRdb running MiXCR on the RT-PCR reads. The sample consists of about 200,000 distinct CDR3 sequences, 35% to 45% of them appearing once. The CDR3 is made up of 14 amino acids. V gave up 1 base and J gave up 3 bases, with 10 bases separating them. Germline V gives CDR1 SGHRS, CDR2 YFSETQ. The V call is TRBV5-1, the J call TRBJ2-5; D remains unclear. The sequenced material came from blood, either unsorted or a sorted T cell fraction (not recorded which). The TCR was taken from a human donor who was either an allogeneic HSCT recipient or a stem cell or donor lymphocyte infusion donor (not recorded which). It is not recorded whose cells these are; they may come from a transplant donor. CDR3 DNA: TGCGCCAGCAGCTTGTACGACTGGGAAGAGACCCAGTACTTC. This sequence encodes CASSLYDWEETQYF.